This TCR beta chain stems from a study of T cells in Graves' hyperthyroidism and ophthalmopathy. Looking at the study overall: Sampling of peripheral blood happened at initial diagnosis, prior to any treatment. Whole-study findings and limits: Stable hyperthyroidism was separated from ophthalmopathy by a model based on 13 V-J features.

TCR beta CDR3 regions were amplified from RNA. HTBI primers drove first-round RT-PCR of the TCR CDR3. TCRdb re-analysed the multiplex PCR reads in MiXCR, keeping a single row per CDR3 protein. This table holds 350,000 to 450,000 distinct CDR3 sequences, approximately 17% found once. With 8 bases clipped from V and 0 bases from J, the junction kept 14 bases outside the gene matches. The CDR3 length is 17 residues. Germline-derived CDR1 and CDR2 are SEHNR and FQNEAQ (reference sequence). Researchers barred patients who had uncontrolled infection, other autoimmune disease, pregnancy or lactation. For the diagnoses, clinical symptoms, serum thyroxine and TRAb, thyroid ultrasound and orbital computed tomography were used. This clonotype was counted at least ten times. Its antigen remains unidentified.

The sequenced sample was blood. The chain links TRBV7-9 to TRBJ2-3, with 7 bases aligning to TRBD1. The clonotype was recovered from a woman aged 25 to 39 with Graves' hyperthyroidism that later progressed to Graves' ophthalmopathy. The CDR3 here is CASLRDSAETSTDTQYF. DNA of the CDR3: TGTGCCAGCCTCCGGGACAGCGCCGAAACTAGCACAGATACGCAGTATTTT.